This T cell receptor beta chain derives from a study of blood T cell repertoires in COVID-19. About the study: COVID-19 samples from acute and convalescent phases originated in the United States, Italy and Spain.

CDR3 size: 14 residues. CDR1 is MNHEY, CDR2 SVGAGI, per germline. Trimming removed 2 bases from V and 4 bases from J; junction bases left unmatched: 3. Participant ages covered roughly 18 to 89 years across some 25 US areas. Participant-reported clinical history was the basis for cohort assignment. The method was immunoSEQ multiplex PCR; TCRdb's version includes in-frame clones alone and lacks a portion of them. Of around 250,000 clones in the sample, roughly 80% were seen once. This clone was seen more than once but under ten times. The chain is built from TRBV6-5 and TRBJ1-1, with 8 bases lining up with TRBD1. The material sequenced was PBMCs or T cells enriched from blood (not recorded which). The TCR was taken from a man aged 35-49 years who had been exposed to COVID-19. The CDR3 bases are TGTGCCAGCAGTTACGGAGACAGGGGCACTGAAGCTTTCTTT. Translated: CASSYGDRGTEAFF.